The clone carrying this T cell receptor beta chain turned up a few times. This record belongs to a study of T-cell memory formation after mild COVID-19. Germline CDR1 and CDR2: SGHRS and YFSETQ. This CDR3 is 16 amino acids long. V was clipped by 1 base and J by 2 bases, with 16 bases between them. TCRdb recomputed calls from the 5' RACE reads with MiXCR, one row per CDR3 protein. The data show roughly 110,000 distinct CDR3 sequences, approximately 22% seen once. This chain links TRBV5-1 with TRBJ2-7; D gene uncertain. The sequenced material came from PBMCs or a T cell subset sorted from them (not recorded which). This receptor was identified in a man younger than 35 who had mild COVID-19 (a few samples of this study predate the infection). Cell type and time point are not known. The chain's CDR3 is CASSLTGTTPAYEQYF. The CDR3 nucleotides are TGCGCCAGCAGCTTGACGGGTACTACGCCGGCCTACGAGCAGTACTTC. Full variable domain (outside the CDR3, taken from reference TRBV5-1 and TRBJ2-7): KAGVTQTPRYLIKTRGQQVTLSCSPISGHRSVSWYQQTPGQGLQFLFEYFSETQRNKGNFPGRFSGRQFSNSRSEMNVSTLELGDSALYLCASSLTGTTPAYEQYFGPGTRLTVT.